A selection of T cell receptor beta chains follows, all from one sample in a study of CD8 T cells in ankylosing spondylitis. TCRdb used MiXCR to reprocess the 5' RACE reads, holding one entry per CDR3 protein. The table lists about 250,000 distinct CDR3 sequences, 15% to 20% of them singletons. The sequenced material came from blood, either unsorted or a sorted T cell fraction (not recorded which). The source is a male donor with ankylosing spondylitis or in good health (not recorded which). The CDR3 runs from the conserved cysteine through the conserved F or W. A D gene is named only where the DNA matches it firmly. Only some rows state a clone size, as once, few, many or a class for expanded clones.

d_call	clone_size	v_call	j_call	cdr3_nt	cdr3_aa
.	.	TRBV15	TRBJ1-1	TGTGCCACCAGCAGAGTACAGACCACGATTGAAGCTTGCTTT	CATSRVQTTIEACF
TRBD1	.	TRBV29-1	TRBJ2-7	TGCAGCGTTGTCCAGGGGGTCTTCTACGAGCAGTACTTC	CSVVQGVFYEQYF
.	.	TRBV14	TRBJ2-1	TGTGCCAGCAGCCAATTTCTCGGAGGGAATGAGCAGTTCTTC	CASSQFLGGNEQFF
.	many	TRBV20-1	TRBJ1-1	TGCAGTGCTAGGGCTGCGGGGGCCGGCACTGAAGCTTTCTTT	CSARAAGAGTEAFF
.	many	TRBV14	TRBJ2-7	TGTGCCAGCAGTCCGGACGTAGTCGAGCAGTACTTC	CASSPDVVEQYF
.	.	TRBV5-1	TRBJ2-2	TGCGCCAGCAGTGGACCAACTGGGGCCACCGGGGAGCTGTTTTTT	CASSGPTGATGELFF
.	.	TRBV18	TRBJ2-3	TGTGCCAGCTCGCGGGGCCCTACTTACACAGATACGCAGTATTTT	CASSRGPTYTDTQYF
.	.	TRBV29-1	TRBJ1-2	TGCAGCGTTGAAGATGGGCTCTACTATGGCTACACCTTC	CSVEDGLYYGYTF
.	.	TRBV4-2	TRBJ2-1	TGTGCCAGCAGCCAAGTTGCTTACGAGTTATCCTACAATGAGCAGTTCTTC	CASSQVAYELSYNEQFF
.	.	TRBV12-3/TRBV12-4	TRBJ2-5	TGTGCCAGCAGCGCAGGGGCGGGAGAGACCCAGTACTTC	CASSAGAGETQYF
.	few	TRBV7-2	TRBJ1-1	TGTGCCAGCAGCTTAGTAGAAGGGGGTCCGGACACTGAAGCTTTCTTT	CASSLVEGGPDTEAFF
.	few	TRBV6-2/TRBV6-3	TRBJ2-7	TGTGCCAGCAGTTACACCACAAACGAGCAGTACTTC	CASSYTTNEQYF
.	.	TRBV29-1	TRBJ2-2	TGCAGCGTTGAAGCCCTAACGAACACCGGGGAGCTGTTTTTT	CSVEALTNTGELFF
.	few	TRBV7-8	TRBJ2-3	TGTGCCAGCATTCGGGACTTAGCCACAGATACGCAGTATTTT	CASIRDLATDTQYF
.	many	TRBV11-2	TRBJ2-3	TGTGCCAGCAGCTTAATCACAGATACGCAGTATTTT	CASSLITDTQYF
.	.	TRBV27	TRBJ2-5	TGTGCCAGCACTAACAGCCCTTATGAGACCCAGTACTTC	CASTNSPYETQYF
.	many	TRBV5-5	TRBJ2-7	TGTGCCAGCAGCTTGGGGGGAAACTCCTACGAGCAGTACTTC	CASSLGGNSYEQYF
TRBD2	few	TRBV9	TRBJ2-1	TGTGCCAGCAGCCGCCATAGCGGGAGGGCCAATGAGCAGTTCTTC	CASSRHSGRANEQFF
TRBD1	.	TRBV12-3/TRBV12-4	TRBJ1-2	TGTGCCAGCAGTTGGGCCCCCGGGACAGGGTATGATGGCTACACCTTC	CASSWAPGTGYDGYTF
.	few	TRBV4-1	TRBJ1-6	TGCGCCAGCAGCCCGGGACCCGAGACCTATAATTCACCCCTCCACTTT	CASSPGPETYNSPLHF
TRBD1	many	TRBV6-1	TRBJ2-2	TGTGCCACGGGACAGGGGGACACCGGGGAGCTGTTTTTT	CATGQGDTGELFF
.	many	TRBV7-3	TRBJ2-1	TGTGCCAGCAGCTTGGAGGGACCCTCCTACAATGAGCAGTTCTTC	CASSLEGPSYNEQFF
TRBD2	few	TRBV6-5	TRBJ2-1	TGTGCCAGCATTACAGGACTAGCGGGAGGGAATGAGCAGTTCTTC	CASITGLAGGNEQFF
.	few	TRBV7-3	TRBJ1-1	TGTGCCAGCAGCTTAACCTCATCTCCAGGGGATGAAGCTTTCTTT	CASSLTSSPGDEAFF
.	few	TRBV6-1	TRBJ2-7	TGTGCCAGCAGAGAGACCGGATCGACGCTTAACGAGCAGTACTTC	CASRETGSTLNEQYF
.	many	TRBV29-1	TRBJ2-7	TGCAGCGTTGAGGCGGGATACCACTACGAGCAGTACTTC	CSVEAGYHYEQYF
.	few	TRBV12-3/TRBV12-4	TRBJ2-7	TGTGCCAGCAGTTTTCGGCCCGACGGGTTATCAACCTACGAGCAGTACTTC	CASSFRPDGLSTYEQYF
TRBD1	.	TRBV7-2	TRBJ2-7	TGTGCCAGCAGGCTAGAGGGGGCGTACGAGCAGTACTTC	CASRLEGAYEQYF
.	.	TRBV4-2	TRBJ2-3	TGTGCCAGCAGCTCCTGGACAGAGAGCACAGATACGCAGTATTTT	CASSSWTESTDTQYF
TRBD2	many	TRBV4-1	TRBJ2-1	TGCGCCAGCAGCCGCGGGACTAGCGGATTCAATGAGCAGTTCTTC	CASSRGTSGFNEQFF
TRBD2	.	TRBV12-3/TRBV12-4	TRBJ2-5	TGTGCCAGCCTTGGACTAGCGGCTCCAGAGACCCAGTACTTC	CASLGLAAPETQYF
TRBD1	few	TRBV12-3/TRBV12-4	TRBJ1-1	TGTGCCAGCAGTTTAGGATCCGACAGGGTGGCTGAAGCTTTCTTT	CASSLGSDRVAEAFF
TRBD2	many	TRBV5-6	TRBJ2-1	TGTGCCAGCAGCTTGGCTAGCGGCTACAATGAGCAGTTCTTC	CASSLASGYNEQFF
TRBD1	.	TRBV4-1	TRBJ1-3	TGCGCCAGCAGCCTAATCCAGGGGGATTTGGGCAACACCATATATTTT	CASSLIQGDLGNTIYF
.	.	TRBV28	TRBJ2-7	TGTGCCAGCAGGGGCAGGGCGGCCTACGAGCAGTACTTC	CASRGRAAYEQYF
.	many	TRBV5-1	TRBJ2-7	TGCGCCAGCAGCTTGGAAGGGACCTACGAGCAGTACTTC	CASSLEGTYEQYF
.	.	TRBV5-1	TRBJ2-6	TGCGCCAGCAGCTTCCTTTCCGTTTCTGGGGCCAACGTCCTGACTTTC	CASSFLSVSGANVLTF
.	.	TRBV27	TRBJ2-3	TGTGCCAGCAGGGAGATAGGGAGCACAGATACGCAGTATTTT	CASREIGSTDTQYF
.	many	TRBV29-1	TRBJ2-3	TGCAGCGTTGACGTTCAATGGAGCACAGATACGCAGTATTTT	CSVDVQWSTDTQYF
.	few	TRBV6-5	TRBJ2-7	TGTGCCAGCAGTTACGGATCAGGCCAGTACGAGCAGTACTTC	CASSYGSGQYEQYF
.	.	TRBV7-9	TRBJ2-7	TGTGCCAGCAGCTTAGACGGGGCAGGGGGGTCCTACGAGCAGTACTTC	CASSLDGAGGSYEQYF
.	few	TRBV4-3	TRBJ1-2	TGCGCCAGCAGCCAAGATTTAGGGGGAATTGGCTATGGCTACACCTTC	CASSQDLGGIGYGYTF
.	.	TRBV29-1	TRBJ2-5	TGCAGCGTTGATGAAGAGACCCAGTACTTC	CSVDEETQYF
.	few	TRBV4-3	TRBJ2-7	TGCGCCAGCAGCCAAGCCAGGGACTCCTACGAGCAGTACTTC	CASSQARDSYEQYF
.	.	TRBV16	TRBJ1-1	TGTGCCAGCAGCCATACGCTAGGGGGGAACACTGAAGCTTTCTTT	CASSHTLGGNTEAFF
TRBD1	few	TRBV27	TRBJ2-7	TGTGCCAGCGCCAGGGGGTCCGCCTACGAGCAGTACTTC	CASARGSAYEQYF